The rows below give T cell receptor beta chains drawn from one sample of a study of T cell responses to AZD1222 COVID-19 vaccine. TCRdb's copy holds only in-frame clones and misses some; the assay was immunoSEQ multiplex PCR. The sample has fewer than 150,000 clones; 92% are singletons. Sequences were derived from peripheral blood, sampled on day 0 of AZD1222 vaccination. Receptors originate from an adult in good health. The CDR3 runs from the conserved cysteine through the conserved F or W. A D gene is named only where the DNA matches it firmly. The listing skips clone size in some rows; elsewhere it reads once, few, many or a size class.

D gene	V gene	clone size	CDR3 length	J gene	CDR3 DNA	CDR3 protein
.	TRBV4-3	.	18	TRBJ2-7	TGCGCCAGCAGCCAAGAGATCTCGGGGCACCAAGGATCCTACGAGCAGTACTTC	CASSQEISGHQGSYEQYF
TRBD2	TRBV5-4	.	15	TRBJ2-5	TGTGCCAGCAGCGTTAGCGGGGGCCCCGAAGAGACCCAGTACTTC	CASSVSGGPEETQYF
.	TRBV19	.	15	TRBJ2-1	TGTGCCAGTAGTATAGGTGGGAACAGCCCCGTCTATCAGTTCTTC	CASSIGGNSPVYQFF
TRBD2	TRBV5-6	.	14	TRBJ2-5	TGTGCCAGCAGCTTGGGGCTAGCGGGAGAGACCCAGTACTTC	CASSLGLAGETQYF
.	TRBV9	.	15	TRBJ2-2	TGTGCCAGCAGCGCAGGGGGGTATAACACCGGGGAGCTGTTTTTT	CASSAGGYNTGELFF
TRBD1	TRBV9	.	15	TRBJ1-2	TGTGCCAGCAGCGTAGGGACAGGGAGGGACGATGGCTACACCTTC	CASSVGTGRDDGYTF
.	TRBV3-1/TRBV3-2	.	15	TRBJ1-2	TGTGCCAGCAGCCAAGAGGTGTTGGGGGGCGGAGGCTACACCTTC	CASSQEVLGGGGYTF
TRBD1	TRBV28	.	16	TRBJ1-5	TGTGCCAGCAGTTTATTAGGCCAGGGGGGCAATCAGCCCCAGCATTTT	CASSLLGQGGNQPQHF
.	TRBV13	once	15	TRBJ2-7	TGTGCCAGCAGCCGCCCGGGACGAGAGACCTACGAGCAGTACTTC	CASSRPGRETYEQYF
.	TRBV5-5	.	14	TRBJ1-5	TGTGCCAGCAGCCCGGGACAAGGCAATCAGCCCCAGCATTTT	CASSPGQGNQPQHF
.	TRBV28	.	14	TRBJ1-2	TGTGCCAGCAGTCCCTGGGCGGGAAACTATGGCTACACCTTC	CASSPWAGNYGYTF
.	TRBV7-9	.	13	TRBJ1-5	TGTGCCAGCAGCCCTACTAGCAATCAGCCCCAGCATTTT	CASSPTSNQPQHF
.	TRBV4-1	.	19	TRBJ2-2	TGCGCCAGCAGCCAAGACATGGCAACAGTTGGAAAGAACACCGGGGAGCTGTTTTTT	CASSQDMATVGKNTGELFF
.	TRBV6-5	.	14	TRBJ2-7	TGTGCCAGCAACTATCACCAACAGTCCTACGAGCAGTACTTC	CASNYHQQSYEQYF
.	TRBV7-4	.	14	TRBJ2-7	TGTGCCAGCAGCTTAGAACAGCGGTCCTACGAGCAGTACTTC	CASSLEQRSYEQYF
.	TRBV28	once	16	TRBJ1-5	TGTGCCAGCAGTTTAACGGAGTTAGGGCCTTATCAGCCCCAGCATTTT	CASSLTELGPYQPQHF
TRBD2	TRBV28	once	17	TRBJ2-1	TGTGCCAGCAGTTTAAATGTTTGGCGGGAGGGCCGAGCTGAGCAGTTCTTC	CASSLNVWREGRAEQFF
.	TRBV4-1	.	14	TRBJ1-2	TGCGCCAGCACCGCAGTTTTTTCTAACTATGGCTACACCTTC	CASTAVFSNYGYTF
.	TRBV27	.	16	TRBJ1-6	TGTGCCAGCAGCCCAAAACAGGAAACCCCTAATTCACCCCTCCACTTT	CASSPKQETPNSPLHF
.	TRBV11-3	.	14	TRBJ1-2	TGTGCCAGCAGCTTAGTATCCCACGGCGGTGGCTACACCTTC	CASSLVSHGGGYTF
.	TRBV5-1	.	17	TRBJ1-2	TGCGCCAGCAGCTTGTCAACGAGCGGGTCTAACTTCTATGGCTACACCTTC	CASSLSTSGSNFYGYTF
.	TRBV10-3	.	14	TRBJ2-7	TGTGCCACTAGGGAGCAGGGCAGCTCCTACGAGCAGTACTTC	CATREQGSSYEQYF
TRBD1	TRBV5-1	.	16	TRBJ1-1	TGCGCCAGCAGCTTGGTGGAGACAGGGATGGGCACTGAAGCTTTCTTT	CASSLVETGMGTEAFF
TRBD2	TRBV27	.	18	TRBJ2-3	TGTGCCAGCAGTTTATCACAATCGGGACTAGCGGCCACAGATACGCAGTATTTT	CASSLSQSGLAATDTQYF
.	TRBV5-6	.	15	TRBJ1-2	TGTGCCAGCGGCTGGGGGGTATCAGTCGACTATGGCTACACCTTC	CASGWGVSVDYGYTF
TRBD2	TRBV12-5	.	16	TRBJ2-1	TGTGCTAGTGGTACCCACCTAGCGGGAGGTAGGAATGAGCAGTTCTTC	CASGTHLAGGRNEQFF